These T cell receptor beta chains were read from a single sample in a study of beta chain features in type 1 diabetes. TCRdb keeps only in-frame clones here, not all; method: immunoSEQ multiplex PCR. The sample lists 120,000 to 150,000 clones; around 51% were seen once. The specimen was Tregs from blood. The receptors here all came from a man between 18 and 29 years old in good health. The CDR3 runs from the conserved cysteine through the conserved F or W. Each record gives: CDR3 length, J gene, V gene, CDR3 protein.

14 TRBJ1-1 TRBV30 CAWSVAPPGTEAFF
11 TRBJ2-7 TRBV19 CASSMRHEQYF
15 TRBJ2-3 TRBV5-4 CASSWGQGAFDTQYF
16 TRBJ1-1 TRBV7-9 CASSLARGQGRTEAFF
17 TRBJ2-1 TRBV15 CATSRDGTSGSHNEQFF
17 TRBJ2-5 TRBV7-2 CASSLARSSGAQETQYF
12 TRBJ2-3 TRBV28 CASSDRVYTQYF
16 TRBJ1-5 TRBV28 CAILRDRRWGNQPQHF
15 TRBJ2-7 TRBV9 CASSPLAVSSYEQYF
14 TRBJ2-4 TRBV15 CATSRRQGVNIQYF
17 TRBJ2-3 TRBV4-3 CASSQDRLAGVADTQYF
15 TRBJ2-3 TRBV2 CASDRLAQGLDTQYF
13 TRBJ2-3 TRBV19 CASIMRGHDTQYF
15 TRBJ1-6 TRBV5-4 CASSLESAGESPLHF
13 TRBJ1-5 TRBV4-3 CASSQGSNQPQHF
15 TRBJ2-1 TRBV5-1 CASRAGGFSYNEQFF
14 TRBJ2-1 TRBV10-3 CAISRGGSQNEQFF
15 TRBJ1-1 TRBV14 CASSLFTGQVGEAFF
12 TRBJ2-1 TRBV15 CATSREGREQFF